Below are 13 T cell receptor beta chains sequenced from a single sample in a study of blood T cell repertoires in COVID-19. The protocol was immunoSEQ multiplex PCR, while the TCRdb copy is restricted to in-frame clones and leaves out a portion. The sample has some 150,000 clones; about 88% are singletons. The sequencing sample was made of peripheral blood. Receptor source: a woman aged 80 or over in a cohort sampled during active or convalescent COVID-19.

The CDR3 reads CASTPGQGPYEQYF. DNA of the CDR3: TGTGCCAGTACGCCGGGACAGGGACCATACGAGCAGTACTTC. V usage is TRBV19 and J usage is TRBJ2-7; 9 nucleotides agree with TRBD1. The V gene's germline CDR1 is LNHDA and CDR2 SQIVND (reference sequence). The CDR3 loop spans 14 amino acids. Losses at the gene ends were 7 bases for V and 4 bases for J; bases not matched to a gene: 8. Drawing the rest from reference TRBV19 and TRBJ2-7, the complete variable domain is DGGITQSPKYLFRKEGQNVTLSCEQNLNHDAMYWYRQDPGQGLRLIYYSQIVNDFQKGDIAEGYSVSREKKESFPLTVTSAQKNPTAFYLCASTPGQGPYEQYFGPGTRLTVT.

The gene calls are TRBV5-6 and TRBJ2-7; D uncertain. The V end lost 0 bases, the J end lost 2 bases, and 6 bases lay between the germline ends. The CDR3 consists of 13 residues. Germline V lookup: CDR1 SGHDT, CDR2 YYEEEE. The CDR3 nucleotides read TGTGCCAGCAGCTTGGTACAGACCTACGAGCAGTACGTC. Translated, it gives CASSLVQTYEQYV.

The chain carries TRBV11-2 and TRBJ1-2; no firm D call. Trimming left V 1 base short and J 7 bases short, with 10 bases between. The germline gives CDR1 SGHAT, CDR2 FQNNGV. The CDR3 loop spans 13 amino acids. The CDR3 bases are TGTGCCAGCAGCTTAGTTCGGGAAACTGGCTACACCTTC. It encodes CASSLVRETGYTF.

This clone came up once. This sequence joins TRBV10-2 and TRBJ1-2; a weak D match, TRBD1 (5 bases). Germline lookup yields CDR1 WSHSY and CDR2 SAAADI. With 6 bases removed from V and 0 bases from J, the gap between germline ends came to 17 bases. This CDR3 is built from 16 residues. CDR3 in DNA: TGCGCCAGCAGCCAAGGGGCCGGAGTTTCTAACTATGGCTACACCTTC. It specifies CASSQGAGVSNYGYTF.

The V gene is TRBV4-1, the J gene TRBJ1-5; D uncertain. Germline CDR1 reads MGHRA; CDR2 reads YSYEKL. The CDR3 has 11 amino acids. Trimming removed 2 bases from V and 10 bases from J, with 6 bases in between. Written as DNA, the CDR3 is TGCGCCAGCAGCCAATCTTTACCCCAGCATTTT. It specifies CASSQSLPQHF.

CDR3 nucleotide sequence: TGCGCCAGCAGCCAAGAATCTAGCGGGGGGGCAGCCTACAATGAGCAGTTCTTC. Protein sequence: CASSQESSGGAAYNEQFF. The chain links TRBV4-3 to TRBJ2-1; 12 positions match TRBD2. CDR1 is LGHNA, CDR2 YSLEER, per germline. V lost 0 bases to trimming and J lost 2 bases; unmatched junction nucleotides: 5. The CDR3 runs 18 residues.

This clone was seen more than once but under ten times. The rearrangement links TRBV5-1 to TRBJ2-5, with D possibly being TRBD1 (5 bases). V lost 0 bases to trimming and J lost 5 bases, with 11 bases between them. CDR1 and CDR2 (germline): SGHRS, YFSETQ. This CDR3 region has 14 residues. The CDR3 bases are TGCGCCAGCAGCTTGGAGACAGCCGCGGAGACCCAGTACTTC. Translated, it gives CASSLETAAETQYF.

The table lists this clone with a count of one. The chain uses TRBV3-1 (or the pseudogene TRBV3-2) and TRBJ2-7; 8 nucleotides agree with TRBD1. Losses at the gene ends were 4 bases for V and 6 bases for J; bases not matched to a gene: 8. Germline V CDR1 and CDR2: LGHDT, YNNKEL (reference sequence). This CDR3 spans 14 amino acids. In nucleotides, the CDR3 is TGTGCCAGCAGCCTAGGACAGGGCGTGTCCGAGCAGTACGTC. Translation: CASSLGQGVSEQYV.

This clone was counted once. The rearrangement links TRBV7-2 to TRBJ2-3, with 11 bases fitting TRBD2. This CDR3 comprises 18 residues. The germline V gene encodes CDR1 SGHTA and CDR2 FQGNSA. V lost 2 bases, J lost 4 bases, and 11 bases stayed unmatched. The CDR3 DNA sequence: TGTGCCAGCAGCTTATGGGCTAGCGGGGGGAGTTACGCAGATACGCAGTATTTT. This encodes CASSLWASGGSYADTQYF.

The count of this clone is one. The chain links TRBV5-1 to TRBJ2-3, with D hard to call. The V end lost 7 bases, the J end lost 0 bases, and 15 bases lay between the germline ends. CDR1 is SGHRS, CDR2 YFSETQ, per germline. The CDR3 sequence is 15 residues long. CDR3 region: CASAPMGPSTDTQYF. CDR3 DNA: TGCGCCAGCGCCCCAATGGGCCCTAGCACAGATACGCAGTATTTT.

This chain joins TRBV5-5 and TRBJ1-3; D perhaps matches TRBD1 (5 bases). The V and J ends lost 4 bases and 0 bases respectively, with 14 bases between them. The germline gives CDR1 SGHKS, CDR2 YYEKEE (reference sequence). This CDR3 region has 16 residues. The CDR3 is CASSLVGGNSGNTIYF. DNA for the CDR3: TGTGCCAGCAGCCTAGTGGGGGGGAACTCTGGAAACACCATATATTTT.

V and J are TRBV12-3 or TRBV12-4 and TRBJ2-7, with 7 bases lining up with TRBD1. J was trimmed by 3 bases and V by 6 bases; bases with no gene match: 5. CDR3 length: 13 residues. The CDR3: CASSLTGSYEQYF. The CDR3 DNA reads as TGTGCCAGCAGCTTGACAGGGAGCTACGAGCAGTACTTC.

This chain links TRBV12-3 or TRBV12-4 with TRBJ1-5; D gene uncertain. The CDR3 spans 13 residues. The V end was cut by 3 bases, the J end by 11 bases, with 14 bases between. Here the CDR3 DNA reads TGTGCCAGCAGTTTGGGAGACCACCTGACCCAGCATTTT. This codes for CASSLGDHLTQHF.